The 20 T cell receptor beta chains in this list originate from one sample, sequenced in a study of blood T cell repertoires in COVID-19. Data came from immunoSEQ multiplex PCR; TCRdb stores just in-frame clones and leaves some out. The sample includes about 110,000 clones, around 88% of them seen just once. The sequenced material came from peripheral blood. Receptors were obtained from a woman between 50 and 59 years old with active or convalescent COVID-19.

This clone has just one count. The CDR3 region has the DNA TGTGCCACCAGTGATCCGCTAGCGACCTCCTACAATGAGCAGTTCTTC. Its translation is CATSDPLATSYNEQFF. The chain uses TRBV24-1 and TRBJ2-1; a possible D gene is TRBD2 (6 bases). This CDR3 is built from 16 residues. Germline V gene data show CDR1 as KGHDR and CDR2 as SFDVKD. V was shortened by 3 bases and J by 0 bases, with 11 bases between the two germline ends.

This clone was observed a handful of times. This chain joins TRBV6-4 and TRBJ2-7, with no clear D. CDR1 and CDR2 (germline): MRHNA, SNTAGT. The CDR3 totals 15 residues. Trimming stripped 4 bases from V and 7 bases from J, with 20 bases between. The CDR3 DNA is TGTGCCAGCAGTGCTTCGGCAGGCCCACTGGGTGAGCAGTACTTC. Residues: CASSASAGPLGEQYF.

CDR3 coding DNA: TGTGCCAGCAGCTTAAAGTGGGGACAAAACTACGAGCAGTACTTC. Encoded protein: CASSLKWGQNYEQYF. The rearrangement joins TRBV7-3 to TRBJ2-7; tentative D call: TRBD1 (6 bases). Trimming shortened V by 1 base and J by 3 bases, and 13 bases separated the two germline ends. The CDR3 length is 15 residues. The germline CDR1 and CDR2 sequences are SGHTA and FQGTGA. Full variable domain (rest looked up from reference TRBV7-3 and TRBJ2-7): GAGVSQTPSNKVTEKGKYVELRCDPISGHTALYWYRQSLGQGPEFLIYFQGTGAADDSGLPNDRFFAVRPEGSVSTLKIQRTERGDSAVYLCASSLKWGQNYEQYFGPGTRLTVT.

The chain links TRBV7-2 to TRBJ2-7, with 10 bases identical to TRBD2. The CDR3 is 17 residues long. The J segment lost 0 bases and the V segment lost 1 base, leaving 6 bases of the junction unmatched. Germline loops: CDR1 SGHTA, CDR2 FQGNSA. CDR3 coding DNA: TGTGCCAGCAGCTTAGTGGCTCTAGCGGGAGTCTCCTACGAGCAGTACTTC. Translating gives CASSLVALAGVSYEQYF.

This chain connects TRBV5-5 to TRBJ2-1; 7 positions agree with TRBD1. The germline gives CDR1 SGHKS, CDR2 YYEKEE (reference sequence). Losses at the gene ends were 7 bases for V and 3 bases for J; bases not matched to a gene: 10. This CDR3 is built from 15 residues. The CDR3 nucleotides are TGTGCCAGCTCTTTTTCGACAGGGTACTACAATGAGCAGTTCTTC. Its protein is CASSFSTGYYNEQFF.

The CDR3, as DNA: TGTGCCAGCAGCCGGGTGGAGATGGAACAGTTCTTC. It specifies CASSRVEMEQFF. V gene TRBV3-1 (or the pseudogene TRBV3-2) combines with J gene TRBJ2-1; no firm D call. The CDR3 contains 12 residues. Trimming shortened V by 4 bases and J by 13 bases, and 14 bases separated the two germline ends. The germline CDR1 and CDR2 sequences are LGHDT and YNNKEL (reference sequence).

The chain recombines TRBV27 with TRBJ2-7, with 8 bases identical to TRBD1. Germline V gene sequence: CDR1 MNHEY, CDR2 SMNVEV (reference sequence). Trimming at V came to 6 bases and at J to 4 bases, leaving 11 bases not matched to a gene. This CDR3 comprises 15 residues. The CDR3, as DNA: TGTGCCAGCAGGGACGAGGGCAGGGGGCGGTACGAGCAGTACTTC. It is translated as CASRDEGRGRYEQYF.

This clone came up a few times. The V gene is TRBV2, the J gene TRBJ1-5; 7 nucleotides match TRBD1. This CDR3 has 14 amino acids. With V trimmed by 4 bases and J by 5 bases, 5 bases remained unmatched. Germline loops: CDR1 SNHLY, CDR2 FYNNEI. The CDR3: CASSAPDRDQPQHF. The CDR3 nucleotides read TGTGCCAGCAGTGCTCCTGACAGGGATCAGCCCCAGCATTTT.

This clone occurred a few times. The J gene is TRBJ1-2, the V gene TRBV5-6; D uncertain. V was shortened by 4 bases and J by 5 bases, with 9 bases between the two germline ends. CDR3 length: 12 residues. In germline, CDR1 is SGHDT, CDR2 YYEEEE. The CDR3 coding sequence is TGTGCCAGCAGCCTAACAGAGTATGGCTACACCTTC. It translates to CASSLTEYGYTF.

This clone was seen only once. The rearrangement joins TRBV29-1 to TRBJ2-7; 7 positions match TRBD2. The ends lost 3 bases at V and 4 bases at J; junction bases unmatched: 9. The CDR3 loop spans 14 amino acids. Looked up from germline, CDR1 is SQVTM and CDR2 is ANQGSEA. The CDR3 sequence: CSVEGLAGEYEQYF. The CDR3 coding sequence is TGCAGCGTTGAGGGGTTAGCGGGCGAGTACGAGCAGTACTTC.

The V gene is TRBV5-4, the J gene TRBJ2-3; D uncertain. V was cut by 2 bases and J by 5 bases, with 9 bases left in between. The CDR3 contains 13 residues. Germline V gene lookup returns CDR1 SGHNT and CDR2 YYREEE (reference sequence). The CDR3 sequence: CASSFAGVDTQYF. The DNA for the CDR3 is TGTGCCAGCAGCTTTGCCGGAGTAGATACGCAGTATTTT.

This chain links TRBV9 with TRBJ2-2; TRBD1 agrees at 11 bases. Germline V gene lookup returns CDR1 SGDLS and CDR2 YYNGEE. The CDR3 contains 15 residues. V lost 4 bases, J lost 5 bases, and 4 bases stayed unmatched. CDR3 loop: CASSIGQGATGELFF. CDR3 bases: TGTGCCAGCAGCATTGGACAGGGGGCGACCGGGGAGCTGTTTTTT.

The chain links TRBV11-3 to TRBJ2-3; 13 nucleotides line up with TRBD2. Germline V CDR1 and CDR2: SGHNT, YENEEA. CDR3 length equals 15 residues. The V gene end was trimmed by 5 bases and the J gene end by 5 bases; junction bases not matched to a gene: 4. CDR3 residues: CASSPGLAGVDTQYF. The CDR3 nucleotides read TGTGCCAGCAGCCCTGGACTAGCGGGAGTAGATACGCAGTATTTT.

The chain uses TRBV10-2 and TRBJ2-7; 7 nucleotides line up with TRBD1. The CDR3 consists of 14 residues. Trimming took 9 bases from V and 2 from J; bases not matched to a gene: 10. CDR1 is WSHSY, CDR2 SAAADI, per germline. The CDR3 loop reads CASSPGQLTYEQYF. DNA of the CDR3: TGCGCCAGTTCTCCGGGACAGTTAACCTACGAGCAGTACTTC.

J is TRBJ2-7 and V is TRBV5-1; TRBD2 aligns across 8 bases. Per germline, CDR1 SGHRS and CDR2 YFSETQ. This CDR3 is built from 16 residues. The junction had 6 bases not matched to a gene; V was cut back by 0 bases and J by 1 base. CDR3 region: CASSLALREESYEQYF. The CDR3 region has the DNA TGCGCCAGCAGCTTGGCGCTGCGGGAGGAGTCCTACGAGCAGTACTTC.

The chain is built from TRBV30 and TRBJ2-2; D gene uncertain. CDR1 and CDR2 from the germline V gene are GTSNPN and SVGIG (reference sequence). V was cut by 0 bases and J by 6 bases, with 11 bases left in between. The CDR3 contains 14 residues. CDR3 in amino acids: CAWSVLKVAGELFF. CDR3 DNA: TGTGCCTGGAGTGTACTAAAAGTTGCCGGGGAGCTGTTTTTT.

The chain carries TRBV28 and TRBJ2-7; TRBD2 might be the D (5 bases). The CDR3 spans 14 residues. Trimming removed 2 bases at V and 6 bases at J, with 14 bases between. The germline V gene has CDR1 MDHEN and CDR2 SYDVKM. In DNA form, the CDR3 reads TGTGCCAGCAGTTTACTGAGGACTGCCCGCGAGCAGTACTTC. This sequence encodes CASSLLRTAREQYF.

The V gene is TRBV2, the J gene TRBJ1-1; D not certain. The CDR3 covers 14 residues. The germline V gene has CDR1 SNHLY and CDR2 FYNNEI. Trimming took off 2 bases at V and 3 bases at J, with 10 bases between the two ends. Here the CDR3 reads CASSENPEDTEAFF. The DNA for the CDR3 is TGTGCCAGCAGTGAAAACCCGGAGGACACTGAAGCTTTCTTT.

As concerns this clone: The sample contains more than one DNA sequence encoding this CDR3. The CDR3 region is CASSQDRAGAYEQYF. The CDR3 DNA sequence: TGCGCCAGCAGCCAAGATAGGGCGGGAGCCTACGAGCAGTACTTC. The chain uses TRBV4-3 and TRBJ2-7; 7 bases are a match to TRBD2. Trimming removed 0 bases from V and 2 bases from J; junction bases left unmatched: 4. The CDR3 has 15 amino acids. The germline V gene has CDR1 LGHNA and CDR2 YSLEER.

The CDR3 spells CASSYRTDNQPQHF. The CDR3 region has the DNA TGTGCCAGCAGCTACCGGACAGATAATCAGCCCCAGCATTTT. This sequence joins TRBV5-6 and TRBJ1-5, with D maybe TRBD1 (6 bases). Trimming took off 3 bases at V and 4 bases at J, with 11 bases between the two ends. Germline loops: CDR1 SGHDT, CDR2 YYEEEE. The CDR3 is 14 residues long. The whole variable domain, filled in from reference TRBV5-6 and TRBJ1-5, reads DAGVTQSPTHLIKTRGQQVTLRCSPKSGHDTVSWYQQALGQGPQFIFQYYEEEERQRGNFPDRFSGHQFPNYSSELNVNALLLGDSALYLCASSYRTDNQPQHFGDGTRLSIL.